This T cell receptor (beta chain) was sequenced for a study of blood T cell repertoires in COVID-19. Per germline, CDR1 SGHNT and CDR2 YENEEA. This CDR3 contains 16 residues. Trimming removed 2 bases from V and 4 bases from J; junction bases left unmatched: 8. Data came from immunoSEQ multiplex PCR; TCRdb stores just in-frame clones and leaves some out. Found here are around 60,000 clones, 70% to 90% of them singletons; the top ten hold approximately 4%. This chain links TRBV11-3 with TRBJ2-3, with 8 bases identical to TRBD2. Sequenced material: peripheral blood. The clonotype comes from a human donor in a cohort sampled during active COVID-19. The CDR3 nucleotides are TGTGCCAGCAGCTTATCATTCGGGAGGGCGGCAGATACGCAGTATTTT. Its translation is CASSLSFGRAADTQYF.